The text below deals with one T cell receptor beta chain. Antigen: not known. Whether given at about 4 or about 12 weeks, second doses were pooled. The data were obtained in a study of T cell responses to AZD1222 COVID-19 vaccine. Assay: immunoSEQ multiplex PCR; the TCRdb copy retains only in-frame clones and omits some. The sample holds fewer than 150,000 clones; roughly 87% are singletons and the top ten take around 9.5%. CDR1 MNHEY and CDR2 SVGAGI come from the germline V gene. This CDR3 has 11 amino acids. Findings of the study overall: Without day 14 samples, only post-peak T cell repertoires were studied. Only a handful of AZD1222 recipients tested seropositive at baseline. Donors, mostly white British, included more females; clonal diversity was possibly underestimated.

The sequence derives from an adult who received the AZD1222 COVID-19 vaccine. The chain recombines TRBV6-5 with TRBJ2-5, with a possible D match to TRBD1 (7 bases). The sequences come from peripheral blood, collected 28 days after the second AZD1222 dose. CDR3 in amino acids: CTAGQKETQYF. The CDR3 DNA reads TGTACGGCGGGACAGAAAGAGACCCAGTACTTC.